These 5 T cell receptor beta chains share one sample of origin, sequenced in a study of molecular identifiers for immune sequencing clone quantification. TCRdb redid the calling of the PCR reads with MiXCR, one entry per CDR3 protein. The data hold about half a million distinct CDR3 sequences, with less than 30% observed a single time. Sequenced: naive CD8+ T cells from blood, with Jurkat cell RNA spiked in. Subset: FACS-sorted CD8+CD4-CCR7+CD45RA+ naive T cells. These receptors came from a human donor in good health. Some libraries in this study had Jurkat cell RNA spiked in.

The chain carries TRBV6-5 and TRBJ2-7; 11 bases are a match to TRBD2. V gave up 5 bases and J gave up 4 bases; unmatched junction bases: 7. Germline values: CDR1 MNHEY, CDR2 SVGAGI. This CDR3 spans 15 amino acids. The CDR3 DNA reads as TGTGCCAGCAGTCAACCTAGCGGGGGGATGTACGAGCAGTACTTC. Translation: CASSQPSGGMYEQYF.

This clonotype was counted many times. The chain has TRBV23-1 and TRBJ1-6, with TRBD1 as a possible D gene (5 bases). TRBV23-1 is an ORF, and what it does is uncertain. Trimming removed 3 bases at V and 10 bases at J, with 19 bases between. The CDR3 has 16 residues. Here the CDR3 DNA reads TGCGCCAGCAGTCACCCGAGGGCAGGGAGGTACTCACCCCTCCACTTT. Amino acid sequence: CASSHPRAGRYSPLHF.

This clonotype was counted between two and nine times. This rearrangement joins TRBV6-2 or TRBV6-3 to TRBJ1-1, with D unclear. Between the trimmed V and J ends, which lost 3 bases and 0 bases, there was a span of 8 bases. Germline CDR1 reads MNHEY; CDR2 reads SVGEGT. This CDR3 has 14 residues. CDR3 coding DNA: TGTGCCAGCAGTTATGAGGTCATGAACACTGAAGCTTTCTTT. Its translation: CASSYEVMNTEAFF.

This clonotype was counted between two and nine times. V is TRBV7-9 and J is TRBJ1-1; TRBD1 matches at 10 bases. Germline V gene data show CDR1 as SEHNR and CDR2 as FQNEAQ (reference sequence). This CDR3 has 16 amino acids. V was pared by 5 bases and J by 1 base, with 7 bases of the junction left unmatched. CDR3 sequence (DNA): TGTGCCAGCAGCATACCGGGACAGGGGCGGAACACTGAAGCTTTCTTT. It translates to CASSIPGQGRNTEAFF.

This clonotype was detected many times. This rearrangement joins TRBV9 to TRBJ2-2; D unresolved. V was pared by 3 bases and J by 1 base, with 13 bases between. Germline CDR1 reads SGDLS; CDR2 reads YYNGEE. The CDR3 has 16 residues. CDR3 in amino acids: CASSGGWTKNTGELFF. The CDR3 coding sequence is TGTGCCAGCAGCGGGGGATGGACCAAGAACACCGGGGAGCTGTTTTTT.